The clone carrying this TCR beta chain was seen many times. Its antigen is undetermined. The entry originates in a study of regulatory T cells in long-lasting Graves disease. About the study: For under 3 months, newly diagnosed Graves' patients had been taking antithyroid drugs.

Per germline, CDR1 MNHNS and CDR2 SASEGT. The CDR3 has 12 amino acids. With 6 bases removed from V and 15 bases from J, the gap between germline ends came to 19 bases. Arm-PCR of CDR3 regions and iRepertoire HTBI primers were used to build TCR beta libraries. TCRdb reanalysed the multiplex PCR reads using MiXCR and keeps one entry per CDR3 protein. The sample contains 530,000 or so distinct CDR3 sequences, around 16% of which appear only once. General study findings and limits: Favored gene segments in persistent disease were TRBV28, TRBJ1-2 and TRBJ2-5.

Time point: newly diagnosed GD, antithyroid drugs for less than 3 months. TCR sequences were obtained from RNA taken from PBMCs. The same specimen was also included in a second study, on T cells in Graves' hyperthyroidism and ophthalmopathy.

The source of this sequence is a man between 18 and 35 years old with Graves disease. This specimen was peripheral blood mononuclear cells (PBMCs), taken at new diagnosis, from a patient treated with antithyroid drugs. The chain uses TRBV6-1 and TRBJ2-3, with D possibly TRBD1 on 6 matching bases. CDR3 region: CASRPRQALPYF. The CDR3 DNA follows: TGTGCCAGCAGACCAAGACAGGCCCTGCCATATTTT.